This T cell receptor beta chain appears in the sequencing data of a study of blood T cell repertoires in COVID-19. About the study: COVID-19 samples, acute and convalescent, were from the United States, Italy and Spain. From T cells, B-cell-depleted T cells, or PBMCs came the material, which was cDNA or gDNA.

Participants came from roughly 24 US areas, aged about 18 to 90 years. Recovery among Cohort 3 donors was established by two negative PCRs, clearance, or symptom resolution. Trimming shortened V by 8 bases and J by 1 base, and 7 bases separated the two germline ends. CDR3 length: 12 amino acids. Germline V gene lookup returns CDR1 WNHNN and CDR2 SYGVQD (reference sequence). Using immunoSEQ multiplex PCR, the repertoire was profiled, and TCRdb retains in-frame clones only, with some absent. This sample has roughly 320,000 clones, with 80% to 90% found just once. Sequenced: PBMCs or T cells enriched from blood (not recorded which). The clonotype originates from a man aged 25-45 years who had recovered from COVID-19. The gene calls are TRBV10-1 and TRBJ2-3; TRBD1 might be the D (5 bases). The CDR3 here is CASGAGTDTQYF. The CDR3, as DNA: TGCGCCAGCGGGGCAGGCACAGATACGCAGTATTTT.